This TCR beta chain appears in the sequencing data of a study of technical replicates of blood from a handful of donors. CDR1 is SQVTM and CDR2 is ANQGSEA in the germline V gene. The CDR3 covers 12 residues. The ends were cut back, 4 bases at V and 6 bases at J, with 13 bases in the middle. Produced via immunoSEQ multiplex PCR; TCRdb's table is partial and in-frame only. This table holds about 89,000 clones, approximately 94% found once. The TCR sequence derives from a human donor in good health. Specimen: T cells isolated from PBMCs. J is TRBJ2-7 and V is TRBV29-1; no clear D gene. CDR3 coding DNA: TGCAGCGTTGTCAGCCAATCGGGCGAGCAGTACTTC. Protein: CSVVSQSGEQYF.